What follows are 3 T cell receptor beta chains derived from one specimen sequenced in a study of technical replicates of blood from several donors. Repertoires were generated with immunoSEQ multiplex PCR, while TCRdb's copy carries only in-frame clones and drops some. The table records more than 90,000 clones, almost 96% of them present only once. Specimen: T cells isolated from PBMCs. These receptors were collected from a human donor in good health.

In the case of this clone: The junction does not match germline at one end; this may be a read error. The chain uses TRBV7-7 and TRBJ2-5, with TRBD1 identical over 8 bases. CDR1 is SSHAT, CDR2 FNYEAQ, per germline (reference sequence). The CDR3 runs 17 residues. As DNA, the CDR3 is TGTGCTAGCAGCTTAGTATCCTGGGGACAGGAGGAAGAGACCCAGTACTTC. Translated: CASSLVSWGQEEETQYF.

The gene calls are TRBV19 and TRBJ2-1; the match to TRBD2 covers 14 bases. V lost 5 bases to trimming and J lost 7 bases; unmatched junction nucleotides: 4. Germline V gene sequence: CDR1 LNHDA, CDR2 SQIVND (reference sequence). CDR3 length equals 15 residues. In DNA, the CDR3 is TGTGCCAGTAGTCGGGGACTAGCGGGAGTAAATGAGCAGTTCTTC. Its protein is CASSRGLAGVNEQFF.

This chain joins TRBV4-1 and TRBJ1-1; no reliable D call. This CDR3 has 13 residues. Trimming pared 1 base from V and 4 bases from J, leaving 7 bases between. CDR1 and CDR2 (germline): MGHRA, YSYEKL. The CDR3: CASSQVRGTEAFF. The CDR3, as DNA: TGCGCCAGCAGCCAAGTCCGGGGCACTGAAGCTTTCTTT.